This record covers a single T cell receptor (beta chain). Its antigen is not known. Unmatched junction bases numbered 10, after V lost 6 bases and J lost 4 bases. Germline values: CDR1 MNHEY, CDR2 SVGAGI. The CDR3 is made up of 15 amino acids. Profiled with immunoSEQ multiplex PCR; TCRdb holds only in-frame clones, not every one. The sample lists 3,500 to 4,000 clones; 75% to 85% were seen once. The data were taken from a study of immune evolution from preneoplasia to lung adenocarcinoma. Whole-study results and caveats: Normal lung had the highest top T cell clone frequencies.

The source material was FFPE minimally invasive lung adenocarcinoma tissue. This TCR was sampled from a person aged 65 to 85 with lung adenocarcinoma. This chain connects TRBV6-5 to TRBJ1-1; TRBD1 agrees at 8 bases. Here the CDR3 DNA reads TGTGCCAGCAGGCCGACAGGGGAAGAGGTCACTGAAGCTTTCTTT. Its protein product is CASRPTGEEVTEAFF.